The next 13 T cell receptor beta chains were all read from a single sample in a study of blood T cells in healthy people across ages. The second PCR ran roughly 6 to 11 cycles with a sample-barcoded 5' primer and J-beta primers. TCRdb itself ran the 5' RACE reads through MiXCR, one entry per CDR3 protein. The sample holds about 1,000,000 distinct CDR3 sequences, 45% seen once. The sample comprised blood. These receptors were collected from a woman aged 60 to 75 in good health.

This clonotype has at least ten counts. The chain combines TRBV7-8 with TRBJ2-7; perhaps D is TRBD1 or TRBD2 (6 bases each). V dropped 5 bases and J dropped 1 base, with 15 bases sitting between them. This CDR3 is 15 amino acids long. Germline loops: CDR1 SGHVS, CDR2 FQNEAQ. This CDR3 is CASSVRGARSYEQYF. DNA of the CDR3: TGTGCCAGCAGCGTTAGGGGGGCGCGGTCCTACGAGCAGTACTTC.

This rearrangement joins TRBV18 to TRBJ2-7; no reliable D call. The J call is in doubt because the DNA end fits TRBJ2-5 better. The CDR3 loop spans 16 amino acids. The germline V gene has CDR1 KGHSH and CDR2 LQKENI. The CDR3 DNA is TGTGCCAGCTCACCAGTTATGTCGGGTATCCAAGAGACCCAGTACTTC. Translated: CASSPVMSGIQETQYF.

The chain carries TRBV20-1 and TRBJ2-1; TRBD2 aligns across 9 bases. Germline V gene lookup returns CDR1 DFQATT and CDR2 SNEGSKA (reference sequence). After removal of 3 bases from V and 9 bases from J, the junction contained 9 bases not matched to a gene. This CDR3 contains 14 residues. This CDR3 reads CSASVPSGMGEQFF. The DNA of the CDR3 is TGCAGTGCTAGTGTTCCTAGCGGGATGGGTGAGCAGTTCTTC.

The chain combines TRBV4-1 with TRBJ1-5; D not resolved. Trimming pared 6 bases from V and 2 bases from J, leaving 14 bases between. The CDR3 loop spans 15 amino acids. Germline assignment: CDR1 MGHRA and CDR2 YSYEKL. The CDR3 loop reads CASSIVGSGNQPQHF. The CDR3 nucleotides read TGCGCCAGCAGTATAGTCGGGAGTGGCAATCAGCCCCAGCATTTT.

A single count supports this clonotype. This CDR3 reads CASSRDSPNQPQHF. The CDR3 DNA reads TGTGCCAGCTCACGGGACAGCCCCAATCAGCCCCAGCATTTT. This chain connects TRBV18 to TRBJ1-5; 7 positions agree with TRBD1. The J segment lost 3 bases and the V segment lost 4 bases, leaving 3 bases of the junction unmatched. The germline CDR1 and CDR2 sequences are KGHSH and LQKENI. CDR3 length: 14 residues.

This clonotype was detected only a few times. The CDR3 sequence is CASKRGQTIAKNIQYF. The DNA for the CDR3 is TGTGCCAGCAAAAGAGGGCAGACAATAGCCAAAAACATTCAGTACTTC. V is TRBV6-2 or TRBV6-3 and J is TRBJ2-4; possible D gene TRBD2, 5 bases. Per the germline V gene, CDR1 is MNHEY and CDR2 is SVGEGT. The CDR3 has 16 residues. The V end was cut by 7 bases, the J end by 0 bases, with 16 bases between.

A note on this clonotype: This clone may be a read error of a much larger clone one base away. The rearrangement uses TRBV9 and TRBJ2-5, with 7 bases fitting TRBD1. In germline, CDR1 is SGDLS, CDR2 YYNGEE. Germline trimming cut 4 bases from V and 11 bases from J; bases unmatched to any gene: 14. This CDR3 has 14 residues. CDR3 loop: CASSFRGSVDEQYF. CDR3 bases: TGTGCCAGCAGCTTCAGGGGGTCTGTCGATGAGCAGTACTTC.

CDR3 in amino acids: CASSFTEPPYEQYF. The CDR3 nucleotides are TGTGCCAGCAGCTTTACAGAGCCCCCCTACGAGCAGTACTTC. V usage is TRBV7-9 and J usage is TRBJ2-5; D ambiguous. The better agreement between TRBJ2-7 and the DNA end casts doubt on the J call. This CDR3 has 14 residues. The V gene's germline CDR1 is SEHNR and CDR2 FQNEAQ (reference sequence).

This clonotype was seen only once. CDR3: CASSDGRGRGIYEQYF. DNA of the CDR3: TGCGCCAGCTCCGACGGGCGTGGGAGGGGGATCTACGAGCAGTACTTC. The chain links TRBV5-1 to TRBJ2-5; a weak D match, TRBD2 (7 bases). TRBJ2-7 matches the DNA end more closely, so the J call is doubtful. CDR1 is SGHRS, CDR2 YFSETQ, per germline. The CDR3 runs to 16 residues.

This clonotype was observed a few times. The chain recombines TRBV29-1 with TRBJ2-7; 7 nucleotides agree with TRBD2. J lost 4 bases, V lost 3 bases, and 6 bases had no gene match. Germline values: CDR1 SQVTM, CDR2 ANQGSEA. CDR3 size: 13 residues. CDR3 coding DNA: TGCAGCGTTGAGGGCGGGAGAGGGTACGAGCAGTACTTC. Protein sequence: CSVEGGRGYEQYF.

This chain links TRBV12-3 or TRBV12-4 with TRBJ2-7; D is unresolved. The V end lost 2 bases, the J end lost 2 bases, and 10 bases lay between the germline ends. The CDR3 extends over 14 amino acids. The CDR3 DNA reads as TGTGCCAGCAGTTTAATAACTACTGCCTACGAGCAGTACTTC. As protein: CASSLITTAYEQYF.

V usage is TRBV24-1 and J usage is TRBJ2-2; possibly TRBD1 or TRBD2 for D (5 bases each). Germline CDR1 KGHDR, CDR2 SFDVKD. Trimming stripped 0 bases from V and 6 bases from J, with 10 bases between. This CDR3 is built from 15 residues. CDR3 bases: TGTGCCACCAGTGATTTGCCAGTGGGGGCCGGGGAGCTGTTTTTT. Translated, it gives CATSDLPVGAGELFF.

This clonotype was counted a few times. The chain is built from TRBV9 and TRBJ2-5, with 10 bases aligning to TRBD1. The germline V gene has CDR1 SGDLS and CDR2 YYNGEE. The CDR3 length is 15 residues. J gave up 3 bases and V 4 bases, and 6 bases lay outside the gene matches. As DNA, the CDR3 is TGTGCCAGCAGCTTCCCCGGGACAGGGGAAGAGACCCAGTACTTC. It translates to CASSFPGTGEETQYF.